Included here is one TCR beta chain sequence, with context. A J-beta primer mix and a sample-barcoded 5' primer were used in a second PCR of about 7 to 11 cycles. MiXCR, applied by TCRdb to the 5' RACE reads, yields one record per CDR3 protein. The table lists about 1.4 million distinct CDR3 sequences, approximately 63% of them singletons. The V gene end was trimmed by 5 bases and the J gene end by 6 bases; junction bases not matched to a gene: 9. The CDR3 spans 14 residues. CDR1 and CDR2 (germline): MNHEY, SVGAGI. These data come from a study of blood T cells in healthy people across ages. Each donor was a healthy Caucasian individual from Russia, aged roughly 6 to 95.

The material sequenced was blood. The receptor's source is a man between 18 and 29 years old in good health. V is TRBV6-5 and J is TRBJ1-1; 7 bases match TRBD1. CDR3 residues: CASSPDRVLSEAFF. The CDR3 DNA is TGTGCCAGCAGTCCCGACAGGGTATTGTCTGAAGCTTTCTTT.